This TCR beta chain is from a study of T cells in Graves' hyperthyroidism and ophthalmopathy. As concerns this clonotype: Its antigen is not known.

Thyroid ultrasound and orbital computed tomography, with clinical symptoms and serum thyroxine and TRAb, informed diagnoses. Study-wide results and caveats: Separating ophthalmopathy from stable hyperthyroidism was achieved by a 13 V-J model. It was a median around 6 months before onset that the model predicted ophthalmopathy. Most thyroid clonotypes expanded above 0.001 appeared in blood too.

TCR beta CDR3 sequences were amplified from RNA transcripts. Researchers ran a first-round RT-PCR on the TCR CDR3 using the HTBI primer set. TCRdb re-called the multiplex PCR reads with MiXCR, one entry per CDR3 protein. The sample lists hundreds of thousands of distinct CDR3 sequences, 45% occurring once. Sequenced input: peripheral blood or thyroid tissue (not recorded which). This TCR derives from an adult man with Graves' disease, either hyperthyroidism or ophthalmopathy (not recorded which).

The CDR3 here is CASSLGGGDRFLNTEAFF. The CDR3 DNA sequence: TGTGCCAGCAGCTTAGGGGGGGGGGACAGGTTCCTCAACACTGAAGCTTTCTTT. The chain links TRBV7-9 to TRBJ1-1, with 8 bases matching TRBD1. The V gene's germline CDR1 is SEHNR and CDR2 FQNEAQ (reference sequence). V shed 1 base, J shed 2 bases, and the junction held 12 bases outside the gene matches. The CDR3 sequence is 18 residues long.